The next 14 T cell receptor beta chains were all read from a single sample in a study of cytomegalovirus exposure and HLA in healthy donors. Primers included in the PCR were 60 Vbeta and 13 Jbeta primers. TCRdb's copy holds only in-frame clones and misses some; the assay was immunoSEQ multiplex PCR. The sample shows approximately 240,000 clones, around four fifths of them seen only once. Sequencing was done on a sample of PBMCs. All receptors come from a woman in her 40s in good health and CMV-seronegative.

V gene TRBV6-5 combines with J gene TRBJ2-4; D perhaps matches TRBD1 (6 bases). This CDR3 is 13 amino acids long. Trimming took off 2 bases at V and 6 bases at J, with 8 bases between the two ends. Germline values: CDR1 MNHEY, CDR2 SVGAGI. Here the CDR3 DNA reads TGTGCCAGCAGTTACCTAGGGGGAAACATTCAGTACTTC. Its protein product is CASSYLGGNIQYF.

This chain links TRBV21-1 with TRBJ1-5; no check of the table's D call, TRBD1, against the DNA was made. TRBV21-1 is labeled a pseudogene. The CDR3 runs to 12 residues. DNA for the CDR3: TGTGCCAGCAGCCAATCCAGTCAGCCCCAGCATTTT. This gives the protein CASSQSSQPQHF.

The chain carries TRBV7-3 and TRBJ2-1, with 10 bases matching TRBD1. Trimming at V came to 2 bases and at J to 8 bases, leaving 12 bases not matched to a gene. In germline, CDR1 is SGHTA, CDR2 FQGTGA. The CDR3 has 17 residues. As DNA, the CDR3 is TGTGCCAGCAGCTTAGGTGTGGGGACAGGGGCGCACGATGAGCAGTTCTTC. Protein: CASSLGVGTGAHDEQFF.

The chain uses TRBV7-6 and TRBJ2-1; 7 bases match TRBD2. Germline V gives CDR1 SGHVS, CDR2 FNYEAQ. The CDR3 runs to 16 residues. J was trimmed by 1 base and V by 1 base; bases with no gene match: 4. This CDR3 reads CASSLGGGRSYNEQFF. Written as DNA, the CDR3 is TGTGCCAGCAGCTTAGGCGGGGGTAGGTCCTACAATGAGCAGTTCTTC.

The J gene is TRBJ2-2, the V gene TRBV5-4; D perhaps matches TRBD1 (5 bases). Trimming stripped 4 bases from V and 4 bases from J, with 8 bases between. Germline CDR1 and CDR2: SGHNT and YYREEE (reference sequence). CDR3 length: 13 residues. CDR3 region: CASSLQGTGELFF. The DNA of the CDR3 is TGTGCCAGCAGCCTCCAGGGCACCGGGGAGCTGTTTTTT. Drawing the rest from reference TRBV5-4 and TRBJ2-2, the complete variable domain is ETGVTQSPTHLIKTRGQQVTLRCSSQSGHNTVSWYQQALGQGPQFIFQYYREEENGRGNFPPRFSGLQFPNYSSELNVNALELDDSALYLCASSLQGTGELFFGEGSRLTVL.

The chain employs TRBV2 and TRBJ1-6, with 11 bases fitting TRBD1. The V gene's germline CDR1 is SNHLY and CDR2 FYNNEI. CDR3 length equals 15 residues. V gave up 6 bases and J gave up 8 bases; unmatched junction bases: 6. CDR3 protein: CASSHRDRGDSPLHF. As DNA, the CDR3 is TGTGCCAGCAGCCACCGGGACAGGGGGGATTCACCCCTCCACTTT.

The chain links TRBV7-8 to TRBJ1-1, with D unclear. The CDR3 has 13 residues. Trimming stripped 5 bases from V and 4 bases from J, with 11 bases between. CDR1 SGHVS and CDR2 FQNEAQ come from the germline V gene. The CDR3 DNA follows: TGTGCCAGCAGCCAAACGGGAGGCACTGAAGCTTTCTTT. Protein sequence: CASSQTGGTEAFF.

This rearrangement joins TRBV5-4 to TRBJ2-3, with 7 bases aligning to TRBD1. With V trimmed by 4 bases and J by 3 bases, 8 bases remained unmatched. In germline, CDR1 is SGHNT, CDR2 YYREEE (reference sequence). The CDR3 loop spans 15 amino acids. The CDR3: CASSQGTARTDTQYF. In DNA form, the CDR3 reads TGTGCCAGCAGCCAGGGGACAGCCCGAACAGATACGCAGTATTTT.

The CDR3 DNA is TGTGCCAGCAGACAGGGGAAATCTGGAAACACCATATATTTT. This sequence encodes CASRQGKSGNTIYF. The V gene is TRBV6-5, the J gene TRBJ1-3; 7 positions agree with TRBD1. This CDR3 is 14 amino acids long. V lost 6 bases, J lost 1 base, and 3 bases stayed unmatched. Germline V gene sequence: CDR1 MNHEY, CDR2 SVGAGI.

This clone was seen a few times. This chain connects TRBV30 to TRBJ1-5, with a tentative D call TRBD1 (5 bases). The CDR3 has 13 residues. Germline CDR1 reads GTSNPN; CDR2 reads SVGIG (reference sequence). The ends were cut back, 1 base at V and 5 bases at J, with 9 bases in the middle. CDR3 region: CAWSDGGDQPQHF. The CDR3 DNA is TGTGCCTGGAGTGACGGGGGAGATCAGCCCCAGCATTTT.

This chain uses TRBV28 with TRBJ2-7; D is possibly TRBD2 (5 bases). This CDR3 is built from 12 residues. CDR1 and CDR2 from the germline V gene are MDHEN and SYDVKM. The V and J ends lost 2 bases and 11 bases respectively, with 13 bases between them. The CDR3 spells CASSLAFVGEYF. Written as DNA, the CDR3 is TGTGCCAGCAGTTTAGCCTTCGTCGGGGAGTACTTC.

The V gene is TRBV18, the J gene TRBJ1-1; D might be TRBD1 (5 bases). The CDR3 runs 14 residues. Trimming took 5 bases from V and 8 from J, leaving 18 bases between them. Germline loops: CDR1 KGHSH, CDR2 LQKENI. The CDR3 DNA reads TGTGCCAGCTCAAGTTCCGGGACTGCGGTAGAAGCTTTCTTT. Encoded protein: CASSSSGTAVEAFF.

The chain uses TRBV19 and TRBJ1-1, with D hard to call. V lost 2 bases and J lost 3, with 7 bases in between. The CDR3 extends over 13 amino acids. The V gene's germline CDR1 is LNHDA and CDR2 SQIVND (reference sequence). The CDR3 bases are TGTGCCAGTAGTATATCGGGGTACACTGAAGCTTTCTTT. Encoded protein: CASSISGYTEAFF.

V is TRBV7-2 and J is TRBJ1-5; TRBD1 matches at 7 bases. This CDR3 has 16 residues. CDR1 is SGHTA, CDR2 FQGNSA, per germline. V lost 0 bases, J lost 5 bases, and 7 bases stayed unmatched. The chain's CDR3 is CASSLAGQVGYQPQHF. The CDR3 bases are TGTGCCAGCAGCTTAGCTGGACAGGTTGGGTATCAGCCCCAGCATTTT.